This T cell receptor beta chain derives from a study of T cell changes during pregnancy in multiple sclerosis. This clone was detected only a few times. Sequencing was performed with immunoSEQ multiplex PCR; in TCRdb, only in-frame clones are kept and a portion is missing. The sample contains about 28,000 clones, just over 85% of which appear only once. The ends lost 2 bases at V and 3 bases at J; junction bases unmatched: 3. This CDR3 is built from 15 residues. Germline CDR1 reads LGHNA; CDR2 reads YNFKEQ. V is TRBV4-2 and J is TRBJ2-3, with 9 bases matching TRBD1. Sample: CD4+ T cells from peripheral blood mononuclear cells, taken in the first trimester of pregnancy. The receptor was derived from a female donor in good health, enrolled as a control in a pregnancy study. The CDR3 sequence is CASSQRDRGTDTQYF. The CDR3 nucleotides are TGTGCCAGCAGCCAACGCGACAGGGGGACAGATACGCAGTATTTT.